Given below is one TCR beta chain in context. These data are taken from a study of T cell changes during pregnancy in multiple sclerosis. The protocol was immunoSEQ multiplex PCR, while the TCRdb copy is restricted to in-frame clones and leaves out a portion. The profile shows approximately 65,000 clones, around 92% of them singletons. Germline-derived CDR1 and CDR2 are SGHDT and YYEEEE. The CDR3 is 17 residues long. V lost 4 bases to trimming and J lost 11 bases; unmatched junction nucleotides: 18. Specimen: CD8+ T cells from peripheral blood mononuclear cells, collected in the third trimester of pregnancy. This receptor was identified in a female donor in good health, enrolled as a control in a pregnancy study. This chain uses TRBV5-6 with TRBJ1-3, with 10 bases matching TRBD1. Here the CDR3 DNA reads TGTGCCAGCAGCGGGGACCTAAGCGGGGACAGGGGAAGTGCCATATATTTT. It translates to CASSGDLSGDRGSAIYF.